A single sample gave rise to the 18 T cell receptor beta chains below, sequenced in a study of T-cell memory formation after mild COVID-19. Each CDR3 protein gets one entry after TCRdb re-called the 5' RACE reads with MiXCR. The table has about 400,000 distinct CDR3 sequences, about a quarter seen once; the top ten hold approximately 14%. Source material: PBMCs or a T cell subset sorted from them (not recorded which). The receptors derive from an adult woman who had mild COVID-19 (a few samples of this study predate the infection). Cell type and time point are not known.

This clonotype has a handful of counts. The chain is built from TRBV5-1 and TRBJ1-6; D is perhaps TRBD1 (6 bases). Trimming shortened V by 4 bases and J by 6 bases, and 11 bases separated the two germline ends. The CDR3 length is 14 residues. Germline values: CDR1 SGHRS, CDR2 YFSETQ. DNA for the CDR3: TGCGCCAGCAGCCGGGGGGCTGGTAATTCACCCCTCCACTTT. It translates to CASSRGAGNSPLHF.

For the CDR3, the DNA is TGTGCCAGCAGTGAGTGGGGTGGCTACGAGCAGTACTTC. This translates into CASSEWGGYEQYF. This rearrangement joins TRBV25-1 to TRBJ2-7; unclear D gene. CDR3 size: 13 residues. V was pared by 3 bases and J by 3 bases, with 9 bases between. The V gene's germline CDR1 is MGHDK and CDR2 SYGVNS.

By its share, this clonotype is medium-sized. The rearrangement links TRBV5-1 to TRBJ2-7; D call uncertain. V lost 0 bases and J lost 4, with 8 bases in between. This CDR3 is built from 13 residues. The V gene's germline CDR1 is SGHRS and CDR2 YFSETQ. The CDR3 DNA follows: TGCGCCAGCAGCTTGGGCAGATGGTACGAGCAGTACTTC. Amino acid sequence: CASSLGRWYEQYF.

The V gene is TRBV7-6, the J gene TRBJ2-1; 8 nucleotides match TRBD1. V gave up 0 bases and J gave up 7 bases; unmatched junction bases: 5. There are 15 residues in the CDR3. Germline V lookup: CDR1 SGHVS, CDR2 FNYEAQ. The CDR3 protein is CASSLAHRGMNEQFF. The CDR3 bases are TGTGCCAGCAGCTTAGCGCACAGGGGGATGAATGAGCAGTTCTTC.

The chain joins TRBV7-3 to TRBJ2-1, with TRBD2 identical over 16 bases. Germline loops: CDR1 SGHTA, CDR2 FQGTGA. V lost 6 bases, J lost 6 bases, and 14 bases stayed unmatched. This CDR3 spans 19 amino acids. CDR3 DNA sequence: TGTGCCAGCAGACTACAGGGTATAGGGACTAGCGGGGGGGTCAATGAGCAGTTCTTC. Residues: CASRLQGIGTSGGVNEQFF.

This clonotype was observed a handful of times. The gene calls are TRBV7-3 and TRBJ2-1, with 8 bases that match TRBD1. Losses at the gene ends were 3 bases for V and 4 bases for J; bases not matched to a gene: 8. Germline values: CDR1 SGHTA, CDR2 FQGTGA. The CDR3 is 16 amino acids. Written as DNA, the CDR3 is TGTGCCAGCAGCTTCGCGGGACAGGAGGGTTACAATGAGCAGTTCTTC. It is translated as CASSFAGQEGYNEQFF.

This clonotype showed up just a few times. V usage is TRBV7-6 and J usage is TRBJ2-6, with 7 bases that match TRBD1. CDR3 length: 17 amino acids. The germline V gene encodes CDR1 SGHVS and CDR2 FNYEAQ. V lost 5 bases, J lost 0 bases, and 7 bases stayed unmatched. The CDR3 spells CASSLGTANSGANVLTF. CDR3 coding DNA: TGTGCCAGCAGCCTCGGGACAGCGAACTCTGGGGCCAACGTCCTGACTTTC.

The sample holds a few counts of this clonotype. The genes are TRBV24-1 and TRBJ2-4, with D possibly being TRBD1 (5 bases). CDR3 length equals 17 residues. Trimming removed 0 bases from V and 2 bases from J, with 13 bases in between. Germline CDR1 KGHDR, CDR2 SFDVKD. The CDR3 DNA reads TGTGCCACCAGTGATTTGCCAGGGCTACAGACCAAAAACATTCAGTACTTC. This translates into CATSDLPGLQTKNIQYF.

The rearrangement joins TRBV5-6 to TRBJ2-7; 7 nucleotides align to TRBD2. J gave up 3 bases and V 0 bases, and 3 bases lay outside the gene matches. The CDR3 contains 14 residues. Germline V lookup: CDR1 SGHDT, CDR2 YYEEEE. The CDR3 here is CASSLATSVYEQYF. In DNA, the CDR3 is TGTGCCAGCAGCTTGGCTACTAGCGTCTACGAGCAGTACTTC.

The rearrangement uses TRBV4-1 and TRBJ2-7; D not resolved. V lost 4 bases to trimming and J lost 0 bases, with 10 bases between them. This CDR3 spans 14 amino acids. Germline CDR1 MGHRA, CDR2 YSYEKL. In nucleotides, the CDR3 is TGCGCCAGCAGCCCCCTGAGTAGCTCCTACGAGCAGTACTTC. Protein: CASSPLSSSYEQYF.

The chain links TRBV7-2 to TRBJ2-4; 10 bases map to TRBD1. CDR3 length: 16 residues. V lost 5 bases and J lost 7; bases outside the gene matches: 11. Germline CDR1 SGHTA, CDR2 FQGNSA. CDR3 sequence reads: CASSPSAVTGGNIQYF. CDR3 nucleotides: TGTGCCAGCAGCCCGTCGGCGGTGACAGGGGGCAACATTCAGTACTTC.

This chain connects TRBV6-2 or TRBV6-3 to TRBJ2-3, with 11 bases that match TRBD1. The CDR3 contains 13 residues. Unmatched junction bases numbered 3, after V lost 5 bases and J lost 8 bases. The V gene's germline CDR1 is MNHEY and CDR2 SVGEGT. In DNA form, the CDR3 reads TGTGCCAGCAGTGGACAGGGGGCGGGTACGCAGTATTTT. Protein sequence: CASSGQGAGTQYF.

J is TRBJ2-7 and V is TRBV21-1; the table calls TRBD2, which could not be checked here. TRBV21-1 is flagged as a pseudogene. The CDR3 extends over 17 amino acids. The CDR3 DNA is TGTGCCAGCAGCAAATACGTTCTGAGGGAGGGTCCCTACGAGCAGTACTTC. The encoded protein is CASSKYVLREGPYEQYF.

The rearrangement uses TRBV6-6 and TRBJ1-2, with D unresolved. V gave up 0 bases and J gave up 6 bases, with 11 bases separating them. The CDR3 is 14 residues long. Germline values: CDR1 MNHNY, CDR2 SVGAGI (reference sequence). The CDR3 nucleotides read TGTGCCAGCAGTTACTCGACGGGGTGGGATGGCTACACCTTC. Protein product: CASSYSTGWDGYTF.

This clonotype was observed a few times. This chain uses TRBV3-1 with TRBJ1-3, with 7 bases aligning to TRBD1. There are 17 residues in the CDR3. With V trimmed by 4 bases and J by 3 bases, 12 bases remained unmatched. Looked up from germline, CDR1 is LGHDT and CDR2 is YNNKEL (reference sequence). CDR3 in amino acids: CASSRPFGTDYGNTIYF. CDR3 sequence (DNA): TGTGCCAGCAGCCGGCCATTCGGGACAGATTATGGAAACACCATATATTTT.

The rearrangement links TRBV11-3 to TRBJ2-1; tentatively, D is TRBD1 (6 bases). The CDR3 runs to 16 residues. The V and J ends lost 5 bases and 0 bases respectively, with 14 bases between them. CDR1 and CDR2 from the germline V gene are SGHNT and YENEEA. The CDR3 reads CASSPQGFNSYNEQFF. CDR3 DNA: TGTGCCAGCAGCCCCCAGGGGTTTAACTCCTACAATGAGCAGTTCTTC.

The CDR3 is CATSDFRAGRNEQFF. Here the CDR3 DNA reads TGTGCCACCAGTGATTTCCGGGCGGGGCGCAATGAGCAGTTCTTC. V is TRBV24-1 and J is TRBJ2-1, with D possibly being TRBD2 (6 bases). The CDR3 sequence is 15 residues long. The V end was cut by 1 base, the J end by 6 bases, with 12 bases between. Per the germline V gene, CDR1 is KGHDR and CDR2 is SFDVKD.

CDR3 protein: CASSAGPQPETQYF. The CDR3 region has the DNA TGCGCCAGCAGCGCGGGCCCTCAGCCGGAGACCCAGTACTTC. The chain links TRBV5-1 to TRBJ2-5, with D perhaps TRBD2 (5 bases). Germline CDR1 SGHRS, CDR2 YFSETQ. The CDR3 totals 14 residues. V was trimmed by 4 bases and J by 5 bases, leaving 15 bases between them.